This T cell receptor beta chain was documented in a study of T-cell reconstitution after alpha-beta-depleted transplantation in children. This CDR3 has 13 residues. Germline lookup yields CDR1 SGHVS and CDR2 FNYEAQ. V was clipped by 5 bases and J by 1 base, with 8 bases between them. Unique molecular identifiers were incorporated during preparation of the TCRbeta library. TCRdb reprocessed the PCR reads with MiXCR, giving one entry per CDR3 protein. The repertoire consists of around 200,000 distinct CDR3 sequences, with roughly 7.5% occurring once and the leading ten covering 3% to 3.5%. The rearrangement joins TRBV7-6 to TRBJ1-1; D not resolved. The clonotype was recovered from a human donor who donated a stem cell graft to a child with Wiskott-Aldrich syndrome. The sequencing here drew on PBMCs from the stem cell graft donor, taken from the stem cell graft. The CDR3, as DNA: TGTGCCAGCAGCGAAGACACGAACACTGAAGCTTTCTTT. This sequence encodes CASSEDTNTEAFF.